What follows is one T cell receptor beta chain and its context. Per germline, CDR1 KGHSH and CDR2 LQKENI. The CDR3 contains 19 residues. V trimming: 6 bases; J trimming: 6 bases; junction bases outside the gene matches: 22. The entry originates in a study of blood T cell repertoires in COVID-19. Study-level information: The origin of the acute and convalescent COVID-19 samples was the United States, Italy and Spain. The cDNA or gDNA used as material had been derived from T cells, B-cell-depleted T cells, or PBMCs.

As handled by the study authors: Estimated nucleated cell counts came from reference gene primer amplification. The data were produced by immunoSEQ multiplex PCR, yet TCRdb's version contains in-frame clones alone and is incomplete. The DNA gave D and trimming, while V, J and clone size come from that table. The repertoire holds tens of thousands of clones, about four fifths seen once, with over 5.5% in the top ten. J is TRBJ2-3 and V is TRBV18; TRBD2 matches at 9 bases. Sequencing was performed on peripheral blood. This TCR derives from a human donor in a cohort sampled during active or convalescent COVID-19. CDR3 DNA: TGTGCCAGCTCGCTCTCCGGGACTAGCATTACACCAACAGCGGATACGCAGTATTTT. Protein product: CASSLSGTSITPTADTQYF.